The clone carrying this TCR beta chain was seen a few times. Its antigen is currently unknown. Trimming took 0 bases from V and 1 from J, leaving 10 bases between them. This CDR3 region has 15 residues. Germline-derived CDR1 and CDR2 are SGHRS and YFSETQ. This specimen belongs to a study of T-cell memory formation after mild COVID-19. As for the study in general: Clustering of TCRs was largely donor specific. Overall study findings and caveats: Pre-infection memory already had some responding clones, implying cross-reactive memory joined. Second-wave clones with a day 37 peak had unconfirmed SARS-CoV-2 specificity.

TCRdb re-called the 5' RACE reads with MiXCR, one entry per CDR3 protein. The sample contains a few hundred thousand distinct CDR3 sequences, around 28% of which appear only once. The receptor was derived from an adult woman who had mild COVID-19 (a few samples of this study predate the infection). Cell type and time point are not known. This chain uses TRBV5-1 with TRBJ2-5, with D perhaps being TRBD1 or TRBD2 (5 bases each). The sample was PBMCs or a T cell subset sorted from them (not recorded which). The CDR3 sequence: CASSLAGDAQETQYF. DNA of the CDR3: TGCGCCAGCAGCTTGGCCGGGGACGCCCAAGAGACCCAGTACTTC. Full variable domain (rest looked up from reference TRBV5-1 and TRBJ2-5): KAGVTQTPRYLIKTRGQQVTLSCSPISGHRSVSWYQQTPGQGLQFLFEYFSETQRNKGNFPGRFSGRQFSNSRSEMNVSTLELGDSALYLCASSLAGDAQETQYFGPGTRLLVL.